One and the same sample provided the 20 T cell receptor beta chains below, sequenced in a study of regulatory T cells in long-lasting Graves disease (dated by TCRdb to the early 2020s). The library was built by means of multiplex PCR. Data came from an Illumina HiSeq 4000. CDR3 regions were amplified by Arm-PCR with iRepertoire HTBI primers to construct TCR beta libraries. In-frame beta chains were kept once TCRdb had trimmed the public reads at Q25 with fastp and called clones with MiXCR. Each CDR3 protein gets just one entry, which takes the most common genes and DNA from the rows behind it. In all, the sample holds 400,000 to 500,000 distinct CDR3 sequences, and 13% to 15% of those were seen once. Approximately 19% of the sample is taken by the ten largest. The label giving this sample's time point can be read as: newly diagnosed GD, antithyroid drugs for less than 3 months. For both TCR sequencing and RNA sequencing, RNA was extracted from PBMCs using TRIzol.

A further study also used this sample, focusing on T cells in Graves' hyperthyroidism and ophthalmopathy.

This specimen consisted of peripheral blood mononuclear cells (PBMCs), obtained at new diagnosis, from a patient treated with antithyroid drugs. All receptors derive from a woman aged 45-59 years with Graves disease. Donor details come from another sample of the same person, matched by shared clones.

In this sample, this clonotype turned up a few times. The chain joins TRBV2 to TRBJ2-1, with 10 bases identical to TRBD2. Germline V CDR1 and CDR2: SNHLY, FYNNEI. The V and J ends lost 7 bases and 8 bases, in that order; junction bases with no gene match: 5. The CDR3 covers 13 residues. CDR3 in amino acids: CASKGLALHEQFF. CDR3 sequence (DNA): TGTGCCAGCAAGGGACTAGCGTTACATGAGCAGTTCTTC. The complete variable domain, with remaining parts taken from reference TRBV2 and TRBJ2-1, reads EPEVTQTPSHQVTQMGQEVILRCVPISNHLYFYWYRQILGQKVEFLVSFYNNEISEKSEIFDDQFSVERPDGSNFTLKIRSTKLEDSAMYFCASKGLALHEQFFGPGTRLTVL.

This rearrangement joins TRBV11-2 to TRBJ2-5; perhaps D is TRBD1 or TRBD2 (5 bases each). V was pared by 6 bases and J by 3 bases, with 20 bases between. The CDR3 sequence is 16 residues long. Germline values: CDR1 SGHAT, CDR2 FQNNGV. Here the CDR3 DNA reads TGTGCCAGCAGACTCGGTTTTGGGGACGGAAAAGAGACCCAGTACTTC. Its translation is CASRLGFGDGKETQYF.

This clonotype was detected only a few times. This chain uses TRBV20-1 with TRBJ1-2; D is unresolved. The CDR3 is 13 residues long. Trimming took off 2 bases at V and 2 bases at J, with 9 bases between the two ends. Germline V gene lookup returns CDR1 DFQATT and CDR2 SNEGSKA (reference sequence). The chain's CDR3 is CSARRKINYGYTF. The DNA of the CDR3 is TGCAGTGCTAGAAGGAAGATAAACTATGGCTACACCTTC.

The chain links TRBV28 to TRBJ1-2; no clear D. From germline, CDR1 is MDHEN and CDR2 SYDVKM. V dropped 7 bases and J dropped 7 bases, with 13 bases sitting between them. CDR3 length: 12 residues. CDR3 coding DNA: TGTGCCAGCACTATAGGGCTGGGTGGCTACACCTTC. It codes for CASTIGLGGYTF.

This clonotype was found many times. As DNA, the CDR3 is TGTGCCAGCAGTGCCTCTAGGTACACAGATACGCAGTATTTT. This codes for CASSASRYTDTQYF. This chain joins TRBV2 and TRBJ2-3, with no clear D. With 4 bases removed from V and 2 bases from J, the gap between germline ends came to 10 bases. The CDR3 extends over 14 amino acids. Germline loops: CDR1 SNHLY, CDR2 FYNNEI.

This clonotype has only a few counts. This chain uses TRBV19 with TRBJ2-1; 12 nucleotides match TRBD2. Germline V CDR1 and CDR2: LNHDA, SQIVND (reference sequence). The CDR3 is 15 amino acids. V dropped 3 bases and J dropped 9; count of bases not matched to a gene: 6. The CDR3 coding sequence is TGTGCCAGTAGTATGGCTAGCGGGAGGGCCGCTGAGCAGTTCTTC. Amino acids: CASSMASGRAAEQFF.

Only one count was recorded for this clonotype. A far larger clone differs by one base, so this is likely a read error. V usage is TRBV28 and J usage is TRBJ2-7, with D possibly TRBD2 on 5 matching bases. Trimming pared 6 bases from V and 7 bases from J, leaving 16 bases between. Germline V CDR1 and CDR2: MDHEN, SYDVKM. The CDR3 consists of 13 residues. The CDR3 reads CASSTTSYNEQYF. As DNA, the CDR3 is TGTGCCAGCAGCACTACTAGTTACAATGAGCAGTACTTC.

As for this clonotype: Since a much larger clone is just one base distant, this may be a read error. V is TRBV12-3 or TRBV12-4 and J is TRBJ2-3; TRBD2 matches 11 bases. V dropped 2 bases and J dropped 4; count of bases not matched to a gene: 2. CDR3 size: 15 residues. CDR3 DNA: TGTGCCAGCAGTTTAACTAGCGGGGGCTCAGATACGCAGTATTTT. Translating it yields CASSLTSGGSDTQYF.

The rearrangement uses TRBV2 and TRBJ1-5, with 12 positions matching TRBD1. The CDR3 contains 15 residues. The germline gives CDR1 SNHLY, CDR2 FYNNEI. V lost 6 bases to trimming and J lost 3 bases; unmatched junction nucleotides: 3. The CDR3 spells CASRGTGGANQPQHF. CDR3 nucleotides: TGTGCCAGCAGAGGGACAGGGGGCGCCAATCAGCCCCAGCATTTT.

The J gene is TRBJ2-2, the V gene TRBV30, with 8 bases aligning to TRBD1. Per the germline V gene, CDR1 is GTSNPN and CDR2 is SVGIG (reference sequence). CDR3 length equals 16 residues. The V segment lost 1 base and the J segment 5 bases; nucleotides outside the gene matches: 9. The CDR3 is CAWSALRQGRTGELFF. The CDR3 nucleotides read TGTGCCTGGAGTGCCCTAAGACAGGGGAGGACCGGGGAGCTGTTTTTT.

Ten or more counts support this clonotype. V is TRBV5-1 and J is TRBJ2-1; 7 nucleotides match TRBD2. The CDR3 covers 17 residues. Germline lookup yields CDR1 SGHRS and CDR2 YFSETQ. V shed 4 bases and J 7 bases; nucleotides not matched to a gene: 17. CDR3 sequence (DNA): TGCGCCAGCAGCCCCGGCCGGGGAGCGGGATGGGGGAATGAGCAGTTCTTC. This translates into CASSPGRGAGWGNEQFF. Using reference TRBV5-1 and TRBJ2-1 for the parts outside the CDR3, the full variable domain is KAGVTQTPRYLIKTRGQQVTLSCSPISGHRSVSWYQQTPGQGLQFLFEYFSETQRNKGNFPGRFSGRQFSNSRSEMNVSTLELGDSALYLCASSPGRGAGWGNEQFFGPGTRLTVL.

This clonotype was detected ten times or more. The genes are TRBV7-3 and TRBJ2-3; 9 bases match TRBD2. After removal of 5 bases from V and 2 bases from J, the junction contained 8 bases not matched to a gene. The CDR3 is 16 amino acids. The germline gives CDR1 SGHTA, CDR2 FQGTGA. The CDR3 nucleotides are TGTGCCAGCAGCCTCTTTAGCGGGAGTTCCACAGATACGCAGTATTTT. Protein: CASSLFSGSSTDTQYF. Using reference TRBV7-3 and TRBJ2-3 for the parts outside the CDR3, the full variable domain is GAGVSQTPSNKVTEKGKYVELRCDPISGHTALYWYRQSLGQGPEFLIYFQGTGAADDSGLPNDRFFAVRPEGSVSTLKIQRTERGDSAVYLCASSLFSGSSTDTQYFGPGTRLTVL.

A remark on this clonotype: A read error likely explains this, since a far larger clone differs by one base. J is TRBJ2-7 and V is TRBV7-9; 13 bases map to TRBD2. V shed 4 bases, J shed 7 bases, and the junction held 16 bases outside the gene matches. The germline V gene has CDR1 SEHNR and CDR2 FQNEAQ (reference sequence). CDR3 length: 18 amino acids. The DNA of the CDR3 is TGTGCCAGCAGCTCGTCCGGGACTAGCGGGGACGGCTACAATGAGCAGTACTTC. This translates into CASSSSGTSGDGYNEQYF.

This clonotype was observed many times. V and J are TRBV20-1 and TRBJ2-7; D not certain. This CDR3 is built from 11 residues. The germline gives CDR1 DFQATT, CDR2 SNEGSKA (reference sequence). Trimming took off 5 bases at V and 1 base at J, with 6 bases between the two ends. The CDR3 nucleotides read TGCAGTGCTGACAAATCCTACGAGCAGTACTTC. Translated, it gives CSADKSYEQYF.

A few counts support this clonotype. V usage is TRBV28 and J usage is TRBJ2-1, with 12 bases lining up with TRBD2. The ends lost 7 bases at V and 8 bases at J; junction bases unmatched: 6. CDR3 length: 14 residues. Germline CDR1 MDHEN, CDR2 SYDVKM. In DNA, the CDR3 is TGTGCCAGCACTCGACTAGCGGGAGCGCATGAGCAGTTCTTC. It translates to CASTRLAGAHEQFF.

This clonotype was observed at least ten times. The chain is built from TRBV5-4 and TRBJ2-3; D is tentatively TRBD1 or TRBD2 (5 bases each). The ends were cut back, 2 bases at V and 2 bases at J, with 9 bases in the middle. Germline lookup yields CDR1 SGHNT and CDR2 YYREEE (reference sequence). The CDR3 is made up of 14 amino acids. CDR3 DNA: TGTGCCAGCAGCTTACTAGGGGACACAGATACGCAGTATTTT. Translating gives CASSLLGDTDTQYF.

Ten or more counts support this clonotype. This chain uses TRBV20-1 with TRBJ1-2; D gene unclear. The ends were cut back, 5 bases at V and 5 bases at J, with 3 bases in the middle. CDR3 length: 9 amino acids. Germline V gives CDR1 DFQATT, CDR2 SNEGSKA (reference sequence). The DNA of the CDR3 is TGCAGTGCTCTATATGGCTACACCTTC. This sequence encodes CSALYGYTF.

This clonotype was seen repeatedly, ten times or more. The chain has TRBV29-1 and TRBJ2-3; D gene ambiguous. With 3 bases removed from V and 3 bases from J, the gap between germline ends came to 10 bases. The CDR3 is made up of 13 amino acids. CDR1 is SQVTM, CDR2 ANQGSEA, per germline. The CDR3 loop reads CSVDGIPTDTQYF. The CDR3 region has the DNA TGCAGCGTTGACGGAATACCTACAGATACGCAGTATTTT.

At least ten counts were recorded for this clonotype. V and J are TRBV28 and TRBJ1-6; D might be TRBD1 (6 bases). CDR1 and CDR2 from the germline V gene are MDHEN and SYDVKM. This CDR3 is 15 amino acids long. Trimming took 1 base from V and 7 from J, leaving 11 bases between them. CDR3 sequence: CASSLFGGLNSPLHF. DNA of the CDR3: TGTGCCAGCAGTTTATTCGGGGGGCTGAATTCACCCCTCCACTTT.

Many counts were recorded for this clonotype. The rearrangement links TRBV7-9 to TRBJ2-5; 13 bases are a match to TRBD2. Germline V lookup: CDR1 SEHNR, CDR2 FQNEAQ (reference sequence). The CDR3 contains 16 residues. V gave up 1 base and J gave up 4 bases; unmatched junction bases: 3. The CDR3: CASSLGTSGSSETQYF. CDR3 DNA: TGTGCCAGCAGCTTAGGGACTAGCGGGAGCTCAGAGACCCAGTACTTC.